What follows are 17 T cell receptor beta chains derived from one specimen sequenced in a study of cytomegalovirus exposure and HLA in healthy donors. Amplification used 60 Vbeta primers and 13 Jbeta primers. The method was immunoSEQ multiplex PCR; TCRdb's version includes in-frame clones alone and lacks a portion of them. The table has around 120,000 clones, about 76% seen once; the top ten hold around 30%. Material: PBMCs. The origin of the receptors is a man between 60 and 75 years old in good health and CMV-seropositive.

This clone appeared a few times. This sequence joins TRBV11-1 and TRBJ2-1; possible D gene TRBD1, 6 bases. CDR3 length: 14 residues. Germline V gene lookup returns CDR1 SGHAT and CDR2 FQDESV (reference sequence). Between the trimmed V and J ends, which lost 4 bases and 8 bases, there was a span of 15 bases. The CDR3: CASSWTEQPYEQFF. CDR3 DNA sequence: TGTGCCAGCAGCTGGACAGAACAACCGTATGAGCAGTTCTTC.

V and J are TRBV27 and TRBJ1-1, with 7 bases that match TRBD1. Germline V gene lookup returns CDR1 MNHEY and CDR2 SMNVEV (reference sequence). J lost 5 bases, V lost 2 bases, and 23 bases had no gene match. CDR3 size: 20 residues. The CDR3 sequence is CASSLPFTSVQGKGKTEAFF. CDR3 nucleotides: TGTGCCAGCAGTTTACCCTTCACGTCCGTACAGGGGAAGGGGAAGACTGAAGCTTTCTTT.

The rearrangement uses TRBV30 and TRBJ1-1; the D is unclear. V was trimmed by 0 bases and J by 1 base, leaving 9 bases between them. The V gene's germline CDR1 is GTSNPN and CDR2 SVGIG (reference sequence). The CDR3 runs to 14 residues. The CDR3 is CAWSVDLSNTEAFF. For the CDR3, the DNA is TGTGCCTGGAGTGTCGACTTATCGAACACTGAAGCTTTCTTT.

This clone was seen just once. The V gene is TRBV18, the J gene TRBJ1-4, with a weak D call TRBD1 (6 bases). The CDR3 runs 17 residues. From germline, CDR1 is KGHSH and CDR2 LQKENI. V was cut by 2 bases and J by 0 bases, with 13 bases left in between. As DNA, the CDR3 is TGTGCCAGCTCACCAGGGACACCTTTTGCAACTAATGAAAAACTGTTTTTT. Protein: CASSPGTPFATNEKLFF.

The chain has TRBV2 and TRBJ1-2, with TRBD1 as a possible D gene (6 bases). Germline V gives CDR1 SNHLY, CDR2 FYNNEI. V dropped 2 bases and J dropped 5 bases, with 12 bases sitting between them. The CDR3 is made up of 14 amino acids. The CDR3 DNA follows: TGTGCCAGCAGTGAAATGGGGCAGGGGTATGGCTACACCTTC. This codes for CASSEMGQGYGYTF.

This chain uses TRBV28 with TRBJ2-1, with unresolved D. The V and J ends lost 2 bases and 3 bases respectively, with 11 bases between them. Germline V gene lookup returns CDR1 MDHEN and CDR2 SYDVKM. The CDR3 contains 15 residues. CDR3 sequence reads: CASSLISVNYNEQFF. CDR3 DNA sequence: TGTGCCAGCAGTTTAATAAGCGTTAACTACAATGAGCAGTTCTTC.

The rearrangement joins TRBV15 to TRBJ2-1, with 7 bases identical to TRBD2. CDR3 size: 16 residues. J gave up 1 base and V 1 base, and 4 bases lay outside the gene matches. Germline lookup yields CDR1 LNHNV and CDR2 YYDKDF (reference sequence). The CDR3 spells CATSRGLAWSYNEQFF. In nucleotides, the CDR3 is TGTGCCACCAGCAGAGGACTAGCCTGGTCCTACAATGAGCAGTTCTTC.

This chain links TRBV30 with TRBJ1-2; D gene unclear. Germline CDR1 is GTSNPN and CDR2 is SVGIG (reference sequence). This CDR3 spans 14 amino acids. V was cut by 5 bases and J by 2 bases, with 15 bases left in between. The CDR3 DNA sequence: TGTGCCTGGTCGCGGGGTTCTTCGAACTATGGCTACACCTTC. It translates to CAWSRGSSNYGYTF.

The chain uses TRBV7-6 and TRBJ2-7; D is possibly TRBD2 (5 bases). V lost 4 bases and J lost 1, with 20 bases in between. In germline, CDR1 is SGHVS, CDR2 FNYEAQ. CDR3 length: 17 amino acids. CDR3 protein: CASSSAGAGSRSYEQYF. Written as DNA, the CDR3 is TGTGCCAGCAGCTCCGCGGGCGCAGGTTCACGGTCCTACGAGCAGTACTTC.

The chain couples TRBV7-6 to TRBJ2-1; 9 bases line up with TRBD2. V shed 5 bases and J 7 bases; nucleotides not matched to a gene: 9. CDR3 length: 15 amino acids. Germline CDR1 and CDR2: SGHVS and FNYEAQ. The CDR3 DNA is TGTGCCAGCAGCCTCGGGACTAGCAGGAGGAATGAGCAGTTCTTC. Its protein product is CASSLGTSRRNEQFF.

The chain recombines TRBV6-1 with TRBJ1-5; 8 nucleotides line up with TRBD1. The CDR3 is 16 amino acids. The germline gives CDR1 MNHNS, CDR2 SASEGT. Germline trimming cut 4 bases from V and 4 bases from J; bases unmatched to any gene: 9. The CDR3 loop reads CASSGPGQESNQPQHF. In nucleotides, the CDR3 is TGTGCCAGCAGTGGACCGGGACAGGAGTCAAATCAGCCCCAGCATTTT.

The J gene is TRBJ1-3, the V gene TRBV28, with a possible D match to TRBD1 (6 bases). Germline lookup yields CDR1 MDHEN and CDR2 SYDVKM. There are 15 residues in the CDR3. V lost 8 bases, J lost 0 bases, and 14 bases lay in between. The CDR3 DNA sequence: TGTGCCAGCTCTAGGGTGGGGGCCTCTGGAAACACCATATATTTT. This gives the protein CASSRVGASGNTIYF.

This chain uses TRBV5-1 with TRBJ2-5; TRBD1 matches 9 bases. The J call may be in error: the DNA end matches TRBJ2-7 better. The CDR3 contains 16 residues. CDR1 is SGHRS and CDR2 is YFSETQ in the germline V gene. In DNA, the CDR3 is TGCGCCAGCAGCAGGGGACAGGGCCCGTTCTCCTACGAGCAGTACTTC. It specifies CASSRGQGPFSYEQYF.

The V and J genes are TRBV5-1 and TRBJ2-1; 9 bases fit TRBD1. Germline lookup yields CDR1 SGHRS and CDR2 YFSETQ. V lost 4 bases and J lost 7; bases outside the gene matches: 12. The CDR3 length is 16 residues. CDR3 nucleotide sequence: TGCGCCAGCAGCCCGGGACAGGGCAGCGTGAGGAATGAGCAGTTCTTC. Translated: CASSPGQGSVRNEQFF.

The chain uses TRBV7-2 and TRBJ2-3; TRBD2 matches 12 bases. Germline lookup yields CDR1 SGHTA and CDR2 FQGNSA. With V trimmed by 5 bases and J by 2 bases, 8 bases remained unmatched. This CDR3 spans 17 amino acids. The CDR3 sequence is CASSRLAGVPHTDTQYF. DNA for the CDR3: TGTGCCAGCAGCCGACTAGCGGGAGTCCCCCACACAGATACGCAGTATTTT.

The rearrangement links TRBV18 to TRBJ2-7; D perhaps matches TRBD2 (6 bases). V lost 5 bases, J lost 4 bases, and 12 bases lay in between. The germline gives CDR1 KGHSH, CDR2 LQKENI. The CDR3 is made up of 13 amino acids. DNA of the CDR3: TGTGCCAGCTCAAAAACAGGAGGGTACGAGCAGTACTTC. Protein: CASSKTGGYEQYF.

A few counts support this clone. The chain has TRBV5-1 and TRBJ2-7; TRBD1 aligns across 9 bases. V was pared by 4 bases and J by 4 bases, with 9 bases of the junction left unmatched. This CDR3 is 15 amino acids long. The germline V gene encodes CDR1 SGHRS and CDR2 YFSETQ. For the CDR3, the DNA is TGCGCCAGCAGCCCCACAGGGGGCGCGTTATACGAGCAGTACTTC. It yields the protein CASSPTGGALYEQYF.